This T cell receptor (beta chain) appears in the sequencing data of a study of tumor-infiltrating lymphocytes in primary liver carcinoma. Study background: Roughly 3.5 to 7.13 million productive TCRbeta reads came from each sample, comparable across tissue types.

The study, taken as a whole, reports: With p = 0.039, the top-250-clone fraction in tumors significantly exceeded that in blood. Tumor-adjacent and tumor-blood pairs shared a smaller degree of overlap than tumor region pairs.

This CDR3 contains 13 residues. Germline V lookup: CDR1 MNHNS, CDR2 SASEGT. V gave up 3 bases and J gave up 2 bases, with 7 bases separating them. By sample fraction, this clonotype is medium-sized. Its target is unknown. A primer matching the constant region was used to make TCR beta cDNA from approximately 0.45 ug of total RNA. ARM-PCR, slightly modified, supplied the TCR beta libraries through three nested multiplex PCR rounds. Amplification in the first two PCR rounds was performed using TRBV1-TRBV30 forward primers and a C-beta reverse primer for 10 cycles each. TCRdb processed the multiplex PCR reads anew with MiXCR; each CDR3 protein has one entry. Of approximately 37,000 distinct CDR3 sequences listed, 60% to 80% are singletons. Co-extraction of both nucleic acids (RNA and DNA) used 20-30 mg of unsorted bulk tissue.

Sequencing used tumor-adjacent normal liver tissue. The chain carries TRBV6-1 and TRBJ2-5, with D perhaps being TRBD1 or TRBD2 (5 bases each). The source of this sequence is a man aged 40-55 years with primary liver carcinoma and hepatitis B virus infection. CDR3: CASSEGEQETQYF. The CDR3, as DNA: TGTGCCAGCAGTGAGGGGGAGCAAGAGACCCAGTACTTC.